The source of this T cell receptor beta chain is a study of control samples from healthy donors and cancer patients. Trimming left V 5 bases short and J 0 bases short, with 8 bases between. CDR1 and CDR2 (germline): MDHEN, SYDVKM. This CDR3 contains 14 residues. Sequencing used immunoSEQ multiplex PCR; TCRdb keeps in-frame clones, though not all of them. The sample totals about 200,000 clones. This sequence was found in a woman aged 30 to 39 in good health. Sequenced sample: blood. The chain carries TRBV28 and TRBJ1-3; D remains ambiguous. CDR3: CASSSLSSGNTIYF. The CDR3 bases are TGTGCCAGCAGTAGTTTATCCTCTGGAAACACCATATATTTT. Supplemented by reference TRBV28 and TRBJ1-3, the full variable domain reads DVKVTQSSRYLVKRTGEKVFLECVQDMDHENMFWYRQDPGLGLRLIYFSYDVKMKEKGDIPEGYSVSREKKERFSLILESASTNQTSMYLCASSSLSSGNTIYFGEGSWLTVV.